This T cell receptor (beta chain) stems from a study of cytomegalovirus exposure and HLA in healthy donors. Study-wide results and caveats: Earlier results showed most TCR beta V segments being productive about 87% or about 30% of the time. Presence/absence analyses assumed roughly uniform sequencing depth across donors, which may not hold. According to a later analysis, donors in an Asian-associated ancestry cluster reportedly had fewer N-insertions than the approximately 730-donor mean.

With regard to this clone: Antigen specificity is unknown.

The PCR contained 60 Vbeta and 13 Jbeta primers. Generated by immunoSEQ multiplex PCR, the TCRdb table keeps only in-frame clones and is missing some. The sample lists 130,000 or so clones; roughly 82% were seen once. The specimen sequenced was PBMCs. The TCR was taken from a woman aged 40-49 years in good health and CMV-seropositive.

The CDR3: CASHNVGTGGYEQYF. CDR3 in DNA: TGTGCCAGCCATAATGTCGGGACAGGGGGCTACGAGCAGTACTTC. The chain combines TRBV2 with TRBJ2-7, with TRBD1 matching 11 bases. V shed 8 bases and J 3 bases; nucleotides not matched to a gene: 9. This CDR3 has 15 amino acids. Per the germline V gene, CDR1 is SNHLY and CDR2 is FYNNEI.